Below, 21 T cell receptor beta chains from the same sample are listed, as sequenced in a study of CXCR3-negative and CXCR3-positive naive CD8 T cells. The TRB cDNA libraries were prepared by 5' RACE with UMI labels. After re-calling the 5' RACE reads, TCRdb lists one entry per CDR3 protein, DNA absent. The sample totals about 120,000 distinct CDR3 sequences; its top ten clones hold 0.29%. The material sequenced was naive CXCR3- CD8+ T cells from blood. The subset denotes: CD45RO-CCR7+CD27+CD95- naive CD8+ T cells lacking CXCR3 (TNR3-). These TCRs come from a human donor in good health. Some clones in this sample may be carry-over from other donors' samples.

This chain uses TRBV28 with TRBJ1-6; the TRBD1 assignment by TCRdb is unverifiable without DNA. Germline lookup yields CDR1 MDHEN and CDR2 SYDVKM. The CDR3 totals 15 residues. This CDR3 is CASSLPGTGTLPLHF.

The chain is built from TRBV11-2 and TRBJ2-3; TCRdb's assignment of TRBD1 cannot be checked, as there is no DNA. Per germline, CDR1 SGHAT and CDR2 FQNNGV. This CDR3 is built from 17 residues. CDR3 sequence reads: CASSLGRTGATTDTQYF.

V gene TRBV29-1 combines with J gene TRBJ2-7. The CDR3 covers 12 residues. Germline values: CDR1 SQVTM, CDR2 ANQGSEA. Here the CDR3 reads CSVENTAYEQYF.

CDR3 in amino acids: CASRAFNAGGFSYEQYF. The rearrangement uses TRBV6-5 and TRBJ2-7; no DNA is available, so the TRBD2 call from TCRdb remains unchecked. Germline CDR1 and CDR2: MNHEY and SVGAGI. This CDR3 region has 17 residues.

The CDR3 spells CATEPDFGGGTDTQYF. This chain connects TRBV28 to TRBJ2-3; the D call from TCRdb, TRBD2, cannot be confirmed without DNA. The CDR3 has 16 residues. Germline CDR1 is MDHEN and CDR2 is SYDVKM. Filled out from reference TRBV28 and TRBJ2-3, the complete variable domain reads DVKVTQSSRYLVKRTGEKVFLECVQDMDHENMFWYRQDPGLGLRLIYFSYDVKMKEKGDIPEGYSVSREKKERFSLILESASTNQTSMYLCATEPDFGGGTDTQYFGPGTRLTVL.

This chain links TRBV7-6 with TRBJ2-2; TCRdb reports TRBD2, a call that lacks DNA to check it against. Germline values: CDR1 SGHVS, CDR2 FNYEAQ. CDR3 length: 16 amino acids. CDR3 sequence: CASSAFSGGGAGELFF.

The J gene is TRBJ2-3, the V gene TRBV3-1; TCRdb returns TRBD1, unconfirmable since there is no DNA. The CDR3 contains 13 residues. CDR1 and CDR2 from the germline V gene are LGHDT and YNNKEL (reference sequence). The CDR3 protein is CASGTVLTDTQYF.

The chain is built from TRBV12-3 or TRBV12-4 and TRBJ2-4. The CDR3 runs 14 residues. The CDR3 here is CASSLVGAKNIQYF.

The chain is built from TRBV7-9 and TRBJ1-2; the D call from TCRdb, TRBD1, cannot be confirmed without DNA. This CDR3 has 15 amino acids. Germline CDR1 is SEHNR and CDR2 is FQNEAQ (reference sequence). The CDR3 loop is CASSLVDRVNYGYTF.

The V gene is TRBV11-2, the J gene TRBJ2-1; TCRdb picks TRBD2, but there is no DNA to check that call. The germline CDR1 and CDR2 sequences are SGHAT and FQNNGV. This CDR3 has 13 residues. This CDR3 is CASSSGAGDEQFF.

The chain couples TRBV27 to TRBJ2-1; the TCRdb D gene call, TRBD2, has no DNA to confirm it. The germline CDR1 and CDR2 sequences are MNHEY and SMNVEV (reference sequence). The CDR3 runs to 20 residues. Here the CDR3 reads CASSLLPGLAGGSSYNEQFF.

CDR3 loop: CSAREGETYEQYF. The chain carries TRBV20-1 and TRBJ2-7; lacking DNA, the TRBD1 call made by TCRdb goes unchecked. This CDR3 is 13 amino acids long. Germline V gene sequence: CDR1 DFQATT, CDR2 SNEGSKA (reference sequence).

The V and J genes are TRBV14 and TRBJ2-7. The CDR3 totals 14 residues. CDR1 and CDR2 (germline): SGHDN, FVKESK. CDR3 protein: CASSDRTVTYEQYF.

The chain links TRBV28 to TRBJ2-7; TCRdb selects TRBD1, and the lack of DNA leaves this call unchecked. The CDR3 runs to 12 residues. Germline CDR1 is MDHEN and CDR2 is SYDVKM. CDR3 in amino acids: CASSGDAYEQYF.

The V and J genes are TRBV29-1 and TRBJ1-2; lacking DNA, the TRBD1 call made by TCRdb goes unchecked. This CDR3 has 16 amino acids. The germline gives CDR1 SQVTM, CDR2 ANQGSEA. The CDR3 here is CSVEDRSRGVGEGYTF.

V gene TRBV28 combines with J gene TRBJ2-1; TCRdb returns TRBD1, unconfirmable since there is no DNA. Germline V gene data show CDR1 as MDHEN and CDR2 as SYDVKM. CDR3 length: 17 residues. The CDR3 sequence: CASSFVRPGGIGNEQFF.

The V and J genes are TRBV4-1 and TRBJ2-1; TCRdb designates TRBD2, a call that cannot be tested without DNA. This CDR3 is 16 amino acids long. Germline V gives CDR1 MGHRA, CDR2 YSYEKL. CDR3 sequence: CASSHVSSGGGNEQFF.

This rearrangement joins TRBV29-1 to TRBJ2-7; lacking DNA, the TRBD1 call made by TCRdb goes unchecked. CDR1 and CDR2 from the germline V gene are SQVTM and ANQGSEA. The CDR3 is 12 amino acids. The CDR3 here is CSATGTQYEQYF.

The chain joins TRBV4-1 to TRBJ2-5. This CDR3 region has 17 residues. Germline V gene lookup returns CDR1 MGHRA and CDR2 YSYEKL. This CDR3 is CASSQGMVGLPHETQYF.

This chain's CDR3 is CASSLTGGGTEAFF. V is TRBV12-3 or TRBV12-4 and J is TRBJ1-1; TCRdb gives TRBD1 as the D gene, but with no DNA this cannot be confirmed. The CDR3 is made up of 14 amino acids.

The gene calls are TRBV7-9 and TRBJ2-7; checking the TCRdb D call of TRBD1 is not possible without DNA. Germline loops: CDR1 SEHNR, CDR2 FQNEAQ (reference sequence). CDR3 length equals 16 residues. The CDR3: CASSPPRTGSTYEQYF.